A single sample is the source of the 25 T cell receptor beta chains below, sequenced in a study of control samples from healthy donors and cancer patients. Assay used: immunoSEQ multiplex PCR; TCRdb lists only in-frame clones, some missing. The sample consists of fewer than 200,000 clones, approximately 92% of them appearing once. The sample consisted of blood. The source of these receptors is a woman aged 55 to 70 in good health.

The chain joins TRBV3-1 (or the pseudogene TRBV3-2) to TRBJ2-3; D might be TRBD2 (5 bases). There are 17 residues in the CDR3. Germline V CDR1 and CDR2: LGHDT, YNNKEL (reference sequence). Between the trimmed V and J ends, which lost 2 bases and 3 bases, there was a span of 18 bases. As DNA, the CDR3 is TGTGCCAGCAGCCAACTTAGGCCTAGCAACCGGACAGATACGCAGTATTTT. Translating gives CASSQLRPSNRTDTQYF.

CDR3 nucleotide sequence: TGTGCCAGCAGCCAAGGTCTTAAGGGAGCACCCCTCCACTTT. This codes for CASSQGLKGAPLHF. V and J are TRBV3-1 (or the pseudogene TRBV3-2) and TRBJ1-6; D unclear. Per germline, CDR1 LGHDT and CDR2 YNNKEL (reference sequence). The CDR3 runs to 14 residues. V gave up 1 base and J gave up 11 bases, with 12 bases separating them.

This clone was observed once. V is TRBV13 and J is TRBJ1-4; TRBD1 might be the D (6 bases). The CDR3 consists of 16 residues. V was trimmed by 2 bases and J by 7 bases, leaving 17 bases between them. The germline CDR1 and CDR2 sequences are PRHDT and FYEKMQ (reference sequence). CDR3 sequence reads: CASSLRSGQGIEKLFF. CDR3 DNA sequence: TGTGCCAGCAGCTTACGTTCCGGTCAGGGGATTGAAAAACTGTTTTTT.

The chain has TRBV29-1 and TRBJ1-2, with unresolved D. This CDR3 is 12 amino acids long. Trimming removed 2 bases at V and 6 bases at J, with 10 bases between. CDR1 and CDR2 from the germline V gene are SQVTM and ANQGSEA. As DNA, the CDR3 is TGCAGCGTTGAACTGGGCGATCATGGCTACACCTTC. Protein: CSVELGDHGYTF.

This chain joins TRBV2 and TRBJ1-4; no clear D. Germline CDR1 and CDR2: SNHLY and FYNNEI. This CDR3 has 14 amino acids. V lost 3 bases to trimming and J lost 5 bases, with 10 bases between them. As DNA, the CDR3 is TGTGCCAGCAGTGACGGCATCAGCAATGAAAAACTGTTTTTT. Translated: CASSDGISNEKLFF. The whole variable domain, remainder taken from reference TRBV2 and TRBJ1-4, is EPEVTQTPSHQVTQMGQEVILRCVPISNHLYFYWYRQILGQKVEFLVSFYNNEISEKSEIFDDQFSVERPDGSNFTLKIRSTKLEDSAMYFCASSDGISNEKLFFGSGTQLSVL.

The chain carries TRBV5-1 and TRBJ2-3, with 9 bases aligning to TRBD2. The CDR3 is 16 amino acids. Germline lookup yields CDR1 SGHRS and CDR2 YFSETQ. Trimming cost V 0 bases and J 2 bases; bases outside gene matches: 4. The CDR3 bases are TGCGCCAGCAGCTTGGCTCTAGCGGGGCTCACAGATACGCAGTATTTT. Translating gives CASSLALAGLTDTQYF.

The V call is TRBV20-1, the J call TRBJ2-7; D perhaps matches TRBD1 (6 bases). Germline loops: CDR1 DFQATT, CDR2 SNEGSKA (reference sequence). The CDR3 is 15 residues long. Trimming cost V 3 bases and J 7 bases, with 22 bases left between them. The CDR3 is CSASSARVKRGEQYF. DNA of the CDR3: TGCAGTGCTAGTTCAGCCCGGGTAAAGAGGGGGGAGCAGTACTTC.

The CDR3 protein is CASSYESGRYTF. CDR3 coding DNA: TGTGCCAGCAGTTACGAGTCCGGCAGATACACCTTC. The chain carries TRBV6-5 and TRBJ1-2; no firm D call. The CDR3 runs 12 residues. CDR1 MNHEY and CDR2 SVGAGI come from the germline V gene. Trimming took 2 bases from V and 11 from J, leaving 12 bases between them.

The rearrangement uses TRBV5-1 and TRBJ1-6, with 8 bases identical to TRBD1. The CDR3 runs to 17 residues. After removal of 2 bases from V and 2 bases from J, the junction contained 6 bases not matched to a gene. Germline-derived CDR1 and CDR2 are SGHRS and YFSETQ. The CDR3, as DNA: TGCGCCAGCAGCTTCGGACAGGGCCAGCCCTATAATTCACCCCTCCACTTT. This encodes CASSFGQGQPYNSPLHF. Full variable domain (missing parts from reference TRBV5-1 and TRBJ1-6): KAGVTQTPRYLIKTRGQQVTLSCSPISGHRSVSWYQQTPGQGLQFLFEYFSETQRNKGNFPGRFSGRQFSNSRSEMNVSTLELGDSALYLCASSFGQGQPYNSPLHFGNGTRLTVT.

The chain combines TRBV3-1 (or the pseudogene TRBV3-2) with TRBJ2-1; D possibly corresponds to TRBD2 (6 bases). V lost 2 bases, J lost 0 bases, and 14 bases lay in between. Germline CDR1 LGHDT, CDR2 YNNKEL (reference sequence). This CDR3 contains 17 residues. CDR3 coding DNA: TGTGCCAGCAGCCAATCCTTTAGCGGAAGCTCCTACAATGAGCAGTTCTTC. Its protein product is CASSQSFSGSSYNEQFF.

The rearrangement uses TRBV7-9 and TRBJ1-1; the match to TRBD1 covers 7 bases. Germline V gives CDR1 SEHNR, CDR2 FQNEAQ (reference sequence). The ends lost 4 bases at V and 5 bases at J; junction bases unmatched: 13. This CDR3 has 16 amino acids. The CDR3 DNA reads TGTGCCAGCAGCTACACAGGGGAAGTAGTTGGGACTGAAGCTTTCTTT. It translates to CASSYTGEVVGTEAFF.

For the CDR3, the DNA is TGCGCCAGCAGTTTAGGACTGAACACTGAAGCTTTCTTT. Translated: CASSLGLNTEAFF. The rearrangement uses TRBV10-2 and TRBJ1-1; D gene ambiguous. V lost 5 bases, J lost 0 bases, and 7 bases lay in between. The germline CDR1 and CDR2 sequences are WSHSY and SAAADI. The CDR3 is made up of 13 amino acids.

The chain uses TRBV15 and TRBJ2-1, with no clear D. V gave up 0 bases and J gave up 7 bases, with 16 bases separating them. Germline CDR1 is LNHNV and CDR2 is YYDKDF (reference sequence). This CDR3 is built from 16 residues. The CDR3 DNA reads TGTGCCACCAGCAGAGATGGGAAGGGTAATTGGAATGAGCAGTTCTTC. Translation: CATSRDGKGNWNEQFF.

The CDR3 nucleotides read TGTGCCAGCAGCCCCGTCCCGGGACAGAGTCTAAACGAGCAGTACTTC. Its translation: CASSPVPGQSLNEQYF. This chain links TRBV3-1 (or the pseudogene TRBV3-2) with TRBJ2-7, with 7 bases fitting TRBD1. The CDR3 covers 16 residues. With 4 bases clipped from V and 5 bases from J, the junction kept 14 bases outside the gene matches. The germline V gene has CDR1 LGHDT and CDR2 YNNKEL (reference sequence).

The rearrangement uses TRBV7-8 and TRBJ1-2; D call uncertain. Per the germline V gene, CDR1 is SGHVS and CDR2 is FQNEAQ. V was pared by 5 bases and J by 5 bases, with 9 bases between. This CDR3 has 12 amino acids. CDR3 DNA: TGTGCCAGCAGCCCGATTTTTTATGGCTACACCTTC. Its protein product is CASSPIFYGYTF.

The chain is built from TRBV14 and TRBJ2-3, with D unresolved. The V end lost 2 bases, the J end lost 10 bases, and 16 bases lay between the germline ends. The germline V gene has CDR1 SGHDN and CDR2 FVKESK. This CDR3 is 14 amino acids long. CDR3 sequence (DNA): TGTGCCAGCAGCCAAACTGTCACGGTTGGGTCGCAGTATTTT. Amino acid sequence: CASSQTVTVGSQYF.

Here the CDR3 DNA reads TGTGCCAGCAGCAAAGCGCGACGTAAACAGGGGAAAGGAGAGACCCAGTACTTC. The encoded protein is CASSKARRKQGKGETQYF. The V gene is TRBV21-1, the J gene TRBJ2-5; the DNA was not compared with TRBD1, the D call given in the table. TRBV21-1 is a pseudogene segment. The CDR3 has 18 residues.

V usage is TRBV19 and J usage is TRBJ1-2, with 11 bases lining up with TRBD1. Trimming cost V 5 bases and J 6 bases; bases outside gene matches: 8. The CDR3 runs 15 residues. Per the germline V gene, CDR1 is LNHDA and CDR2 is SQIVND (reference sequence). CDR3 loop: CASSAPGQGVDGYTF. Here the CDR3 DNA reads TGTGCCAGTAGTGCACCGGGACAGGGGGTCGATGGCTACACCTTC.

V gene TRBV12-3 or TRBV12-4 combines with J gene TRBJ1-4; weak D call: TRBD1 (6 bases). CDR3 length equals 13 residues. Trimming pared 10 bases from V and 5 bases from J, leaving 14 bases between. CDR3 bases: TGTGCCACTTCGACAGGACTGAATGAAAAACTGTTTTTT. Encoded protein: CATSTGLNEKLFF.

The gene calls are TRBV20-1 and TRBJ2-3; D gene ambiguous. Trimming cost V 2 bases and J 4 bases, with 4 bases left between them. The CDR3 covers 11 residues. Germline V CDR1 and CDR2: DFQATT, SNEGSKA (reference sequence). The CDR3 region has the DNA TGCAGTGCTAGAATCCCAGATACGCAGTATTTT. Protein: CSARIPDTQYF.

The count of this clone is one. The V and J genes are TRBV5-4 and TRBJ1-1; the match to TRBD1 covers 9 bases. The ends lost 4 bases at V and 4 bases at J; junction bases unmatched: 5. Germline V gene lookup returns CDR1 SGHNT and CDR2 YYREEE (reference sequence). The CDR3 totals 14 residues. This CDR3 is CASSLTGGGTEAFF. The CDR3 bases are TGTGCCAGCAGCCTAACAGGGGGCGGCACTGAAGCTTTCTTT. Looking up the rest from reference TRBV5-4 and TRBJ1-1 gives the full variable domain: ETGVTQSPTHLIKTRGQQVTLRCSSQSGHNTVSWYQQALGQGPQFIFQYYREEENGRGNFPPRFSGLQFPNYSSELNVNALELDDSALYLCASSLTGGGTEAFFGQGTRLTVV.

This clone was detected only once. The chain uses TRBV6-5 and TRBJ2-1; maybe TRBD1 (7 bases). The CDR3 is 14 residues long. The germline V gene has CDR1 MNHEY and CDR2 SVGAGI. Trimming took 6 bases from V and 7 from J, leaving 16 bases between them. Here the CDR3 DNA reads TGTGCCAGCAGCGACAGGGCGGGGCGGAATGAGCAGTTCTTC. Protein sequence: CASSDRAGRNEQFF.

The chain employs TRBV4-3 and TRBJ1-5, with no clear D. Trimming removed 0 bases at V and 7 bases at J, with 16 bases between. Germline V gives CDR1 LGHNA, CDR2 YSLEER. The CDR3 totals 16 residues. The CDR3 sequence: CASSQEWMGSLQPQHF. The CDR3 DNA sequence: TGCGCCAGCAGCCAAGAGTGGATGGGGTCTCTGCAGCCCCAGCATTTT.

The V gene is TRBV19, the J gene TRBJ1-2; D remains ambiguous. V gave up 2 bases and J gave up 4 bases, with 11 bases separating them. The CDR3 extends over 14 amino acids. Germline values: CDR1 LNHDA, CDR2 SQIVND (reference sequence). In nucleotides, the CDR3 is TGTGCCAGTAGTATATCGGGGAACTCCTATGGCTACACCTTC. Its protein is CASSISGNSYGYTF.

The genes are TRBV25-1 and TRBJ1-6; TRBD1 matches 9 bases. The CDR3 contains 16 residues. V lost 8 bases and J lost 7; bases outside the gene matches: 12. CDR1 and CDR2 from the germline V gene are MGHDK and SYGVNS. The CDR3 sequence: CASAQTGTGRNSPLHF. The CDR3, as DNA: TGTGCCAGCGCGCAGACCGGGACAGGGCGGAATTCACCCCTCCACTTT.